Shown below are 24 T cell receptor beta chains from a single sample sequenced in a study of blood T cell repertoires in COVID-19. Using immunoSEQ multiplex PCR, the repertoire was profiled, and TCRdb retains in-frame clones only, with some absent. In the table there are 430,000 or so clones, approximately 90% of which are singletons. The sample taken for sequencing was peripheral blood. The source of these receptors is a man aged 18 to 29 with COVID-19, enrolled during active disease.

The rearrangement links TRBV9 to TRBJ2-5; D might be TRBD2 (6 bases). The V and J ends lost 2 bases and 0 bases respectively, with 11 bases between them. Germline CDR1 SGDLS, CDR2 YYNGEE. The length of the CDR3 is 15 residues. The CDR3 DNA is TGTGCCAGCAGCGTTGGAGGGGCACACCAAGAGACCCAGTACTTC. Its translation is CASSVGGAHQETQYF.

The chain joins TRBV6-4 to TRBJ1-1; TRBD1 is a possible D gene (6 bases). Germline loops: CDR1 MRHNA, CDR2 SNTAGT. This CDR3 spans 14 amino acids. V was trimmed by 8 bases and J by 2 bases, leaving 15 bases between them. In DNA, the CDR3 is TGTGCCAGCGTAAACAGGGATCCCAACACTGAAGCTTTCTTT. Its translation is CASVNRDPNTEAFF.

The gene calls are TRBV5-4 and TRBJ2-1; a possible D gene is TRBD2 (5 bases). Germline values: CDR1 SGHNT, CDR2 YYREEE (reference sequence). The CDR3 is 15 amino acids. Trimming shortened V by 3 bases and J by 7 bases, and 17 bases separated the two germline ends. DNA of the CDR3: TGTGCCAGCAGCTCCGGGATTACGAATAGGAATGAGCAGTTCTTC. This encodes CASSSGITNRNEQFF.

The CDR3: CASSSIPSGGLRSSYNEQFF. CDR3 in DNA: TGTGCCAGCAGCTCTATTCCCAGCGGGGGGTTGAGAAGCTCCTACAATGAGCAGTTCTTC. The V and J genes are TRBV13 and TRBJ2-1; 9 bases agree with TRBD2. There are 20 residues in the CDR3. Looked up from germline, CDR1 is PRHDT and CDR2 is FYEKMQ (reference sequence). Trimming cost V 4 bases and J 0 bases; bases outside gene matches: 16.

The chain has TRBV3-1 (or the pseudogene TRBV3-2) and TRBJ1-2; TRBD1 aligns across 10 bases. CDR1 and CDR2 from the germline V gene are LGHDT and YNNKEL (reference sequence). V shed 3 bases and J 7 bases; nucleotides not matched to a gene: 5. The CDR3 is 14 residues long. The CDR3 DNA sequence: TGTGCCAGCAGCCAGCCGGGACAGGGGATTGGCTACACCTTC. Translated, it gives CASSQPGQGIGYTF.

The CDR3 bases are TGTGCCAGCAGCTCCCAACAAAAAGGGCAAGCGGCACAAAACATTCAGTACTTC. It yields the protein CASSSQQKGQAAQNIQYF. This rearrangement joins TRBV5-4 to TRBJ2-4; D may be TRBD2 (5 bases). CDR3 length: 18 amino acids. Trimming shortened V by 3 bases and J by 5 bases, and 24 bases separated the two germline ends. Germline CDR1 reads SGHNT; CDR2 reads YYREEE (reference sequence). Supplemented by reference TRBV5-4 and TRBJ2-4, the full variable domain reads ETGVTQSPTHLIKTRGQQVTLRCSSQSGHNTVSWYQQALGQGPQFIFQYYREEENGRGNFPPRFSGLQFPNYSSELNVNALELDDSALYLCASSSQQKGQAAQNIQYFGAGTRLSVL.

The count of this clone is one. The V gene is TRBV7-3, the J gene TRBJ2-1, with 9 positions matching TRBD2. The CDR3 runs 17 residues. Germline values: CDR1 SGHTA, CDR2 FQGTGA. V shed 0 bases, J shed 10 bases, and the junction held 13 bases outside the gene matches. The CDR3 sequence: CASSLTFVTSGGAEQFF. DNA of the CDR3: TGTGCCAGCAGCTTAACGTTTGTGACTAGCGGAGGCGCGGAGCAGTTCTTC. Looking up the rest from reference TRBV7-3 and TRBJ2-1 gives the full variable domain: GAGVSQTPSNKVTEKGKYVELRCDPISGHTALYWYRQSLGQGPEFLIYFQGTGAADDSGLPNDRFFAVRPEGSVSTLKIQRTERGDSAVYLCASSLTFVTSGGAEQFFGPGTRLTVL.

The rearrangement uses TRBV7-9 and TRBJ2-1, with D maybe TRBD2 (5 bases). The CDR3 spans 14 residues. Deletions cut 2 bases from V and 6 bases from J, with 11 bases between. Germline lookup yields CDR1 SEHNR and CDR2 FQNEAQ (reference sequence). The chain's CDR3 is CASSLWETINEQFF. In DNA form, the CDR3 reads TGTGCCAGCAGCTTATGGGAGACTATCAATGAGCAGTTCTTC.

This clone was detected only once. V gene TRBV6-5 combines with J gene TRBJ2-2; 10 bases agree with TRBD2. The CDR3 extends over 14 amino acids. Trimming at V came to 5 bases and at J to 4 bases, leaving 1 base not matched to a gene. Germline CDR1 and CDR2: MNHEY and SVGAGI. CDR3 loop: CASSSGRATGELFF. CDR3 in DNA: TGTGCCAGCAGTAGCGGGAGGGCCACCGGGGAGCTGTTTTTT.

The chain couples TRBV7-9 to TRBJ2-2, with 9 nucleotides matching TRBD2. Per germline, CDR1 SEHNR and CDR2 FQNEAQ (reference sequence). Germline trimming cut 5 bases from V and 6 bases from J; bases unmatched to any gene: 13. The CDR3 spans 17 residues. The CDR3 sequence: CASSPPSAGGPAGELFF. The CDR3 nucleotides read TGTGCCAGCAGCCCGCCATCTGCGGGGGGGCCGGCCGGGGAGCTGTTTTTT.

The chain joins TRBV7-9 to TRBJ1-2, with 8 bases identical to TRBD1. V was pared by 4 bases and J by 7 bases, with 11 bases of the junction left unmatched. The CDR3 is 15 amino acids. From germline, CDR1 is SEHNR and CDR2 FQNEAQ (reference sequence). CDR3 loop: CASSYGAGQGPGYTF. CDR3 DNA: TGTGCCAGCAGCTATGGGGCCGGACAGGGTCCTGGCTACACCTTC.

This clone was seen a handful of times. The chain combines TRBV25-1 with TRBJ1-4; D is perhaps TRBD1 (6 bases). The germline CDR1 and CDR2 sequences are MGHDK and SYGVNS. The V end was cut by 5 bases, the J end by 0 bases, with 10 bases between. This CDR3 contains 15 residues. Written as DNA, the CDR3 is TGTGCCAGCAGTAGCACAGGGTCAACTAATGAAAAACTGTTTTTT. Translating gives CASSSTGSTNEKLFF.

This rearrangement joins TRBV5-1 to TRBJ2-3; the match to TRBD2 covers 15 bases. J was trimmed by 7 bases and V by 3 bases; bases with no gene match: 9. Germline V gives CDR1 SGHRS, CDR2 YFSETQ. This CDR3 region has 17 residues. CDR3 amino acids: CASSSGLAGGDLYTQYF. Written as DNA, the CDR3 is TGCGCCAGCAGCTCCGGACTAGCGGGGGGGGACCTATATACGCAGTATTTT.

V and J are TRBV4-1 and TRBJ1-1; TRBD1 might be the D (6 bases). Trimming removed 2 bases at V and 0 bases at J, with 10 bases between. There are 15 residues in the CDR3. Germline V gene sequence: CDR1 MGHRA, CDR2 YSYEKL. The CDR3 region has the DNA TGCGCCAGCAGCCAATCCGGGGGGCTGAACACTGAAGCTTTCTTT. The encoded protein is CASSQSGGLNTEAFF.

The CDR3 nucleotides are TGTGCCAGCAGCCAACCAGGGCTCGGCTACACCTTC. Amino acid sequence: CASSQPGLGYTF. The chain employs TRBV3-1 (or the pseudogene TRBV3-2) and TRBJ1-2; D is possibly TRBD1 (5 bases). With 2 bases removed from V and 8 bases from J, the gap between germline ends came to 9 bases. CDR1 is LGHDT, CDR2 YNNKEL, per germline (reference sequence). The CDR3 has 12 amino acids.

The J gene is TRBJ2-1, the V gene TRBV30; D gene unclear. The V gene lost 3 bases and the J gene lost 10 bases, with 13 bases spanning the gap. Per the germline V gene, CDR1 is GTSNPN and CDR2 is SVGIG (reference sequence). The CDR3 is made up of 12 amino acids. In nucleotides, the CDR3 is TGTGCCTGGAGCACCCTCCCCGCGGAGCAGTTCTTC. As protein: CAWSTLPAEQFF.

The chain has TRBV12-3 or TRBV12-4 and TRBJ2-3; no clear D gene. The CDR3 is made up of 11 amino acids. V was clipped by 5 bases and J by 8 bases, with 8 bases between them. CDR3 in amino acids: CASSEAGTQYF. CDR3 in DNA: TGTGCCAGCAGTGAAGCTGGTACGCAGTATTTT.

The chain couples TRBV5-1 to TRBJ2-1; 7 nucleotides match TRBD2. The CDR3 contains 16 residues. J gave up 0 bases and V 4 bases, and 7 bases lay outside the gene matches. Germline values: CDR1 SGHRS, CDR2 YFSETQ. CDR3 coding DNA: TGCGCCAGCAGCCAGTTCGGGAGGAGCTCCTACAATGAGCAGTTCTTC. Encoded protein: CASSQFGRSSYNEQFF.

This chain connects TRBV5-4 to TRBJ2-7, with 9 bases matching TRBD2. Unmatched junction bases numbered 3, after V lost 2 bases and J lost 6 bases. This CDR3 region has 13 residues. The germline CDR1 and CDR2 sequences are SGHNT and YYREEE (reference sequence). CDR3 protein: CASSFFSGSEQYF. CDR3 nucleotide sequence: TGTGCCAGCAGCTTTTTTAGCGGGAGCGAGCAGTACTTC.

About this clone itself: Compared with germline, one end of the junction differs, possibly owing to a read error. The V call is TRBV7-7, the J call TRBJ2-2, with TRBD1 matching over 10 bases. The CDR3 contains 16 residues. The germline CDR1 and CDR2 sequences are SSHAT and FNYEAQ (reference sequence). The CDR3 nucleotides read TGTGCTAGCAGCTTCGGGACAGGGGCGAACACCGGGGAGCTGTTTTTT. Amino acid sequence: CASSFGTGANTGELFF.

This chain links TRBV9 with TRBJ2-7; D perhaps matches TRBD2 (6 bases). CDR1 SGDLS and CDR2 YYNGEE come from the germline V gene. The V end lost 0 bases, the J end lost 3 bases, and 10 bases lay between the germline ends. The CDR3 runs 14 residues. The CDR3 region has the DNA TGTGCCAGCAGCGTAGGGCTAGCGATCTACGAGCAGTACTTC. It encodes CASSVGLAIYEQYF.

The chain links TRBV5-1 to TRBJ1-4; D perhaps matches TRBD1 (6 bases). Trimming pared 4 bases from V and 0 bases from J, leaving 10 bases between. The CDR3 runs to 15 residues. Germline assignment: CDR1 SGHRS and CDR2 YFSETQ. DNA of the CDR3: TGCGCCAGCAGCCCGGACAGTTCAACTAATGAAAAACTGTTTTTT. Its protein product is CASSPDSSTNEKLFF.

The rearrangement uses TRBV6-1 and TRBJ2-3, with a possible D match to TRBD2 (5 bases). The CDR3 sequence is 17 residues long. In germline, CDR1 is MNHNS, CDR2 SASEGT. The ends were cut back, 0 bases at V and 6 bases at J, with 19 bases in the middle. The CDR3 loop reads CASSEALTNPPFDTQYF. DNA of the CDR3: TGTGCCAGCAGTGAAGCGCTGACTAACCCCCCCTTTGATACGCAGTATTTT.

J is TRBJ2-5 and V is TRBV5-4, with D maybe TRBD1 (6 bases). The V gene's germline CDR1 is SGHNT and CDR2 YYREEE (reference sequence). V was pared by 4 bases and J by 4 bases, with 17 bases between. This CDR3 is built from 15 residues. CDR3 amino acids: CASSVGGRGRETQYF. The CDR3 DNA reads TGTGCCAGCAGCGTTGGAGGCAGGGGAAGAGAGACCCAGTACTTC.